This T cell receptor (beta chain) was captured in a study of cytomegalovirus exposure and HLA in healthy donors. For the study at large: Genetic ancestry analysis placed more than 80% of the 398 donors that were genotyped in the Caucasian-associated cluster.

Study-level findings and limits: The dataset shows that most TCR sequences were rare, while some public TCRs occurred in many donors. Productive status was seen about 87% or about 30% of the time for most TCR beta V segments in an earlier analysis.

Primers: 60 Vbeta forward and 13 Jbeta reverse. Data came from immunoSEQ multiplex PCR; TCRdb stores just in-frame clones and leaves some out. The profile covers roughly 160,000 clones, with roughly two thirds appearing a single time and 5.4% taken by the ten largest. V shed 0 bases and J shed 6 bases, with 7 bases lying between them. The CDR3 runs 13 residues. Germline loops: CDR1 MNHEY, CDR2 SMNVEV (reference sequence). In its sample, this clone was seen a few times. The target antigen is unknown. Sequences were obtained from PBMCs. The TCR originated in a woman aged 18-29 years in good health and CMV-seropositive. V is TRBV27 and J is TRBJ2-3; D not resolved. The CDR3 spells CASSLSPEDTQYF. CDR3 sequence (DNA): TGTGCCAGCAGTTTATCGCCGGAGGATACGCAGTATTTT.